The T cell receptor (beta chain) under discussion was sequenced for a study of response to subunit inactivated influenza vaccine. Per the germline V gene, CDR1 is MGHDK and CDR2 is SYGVNS. This CDR3 region has 17 residues. Germline trimming cut 1 base from V and 0 bases from J; bases unmatched to any gene: 6. A single record per CDR3 protein comes from TCRdb applying MiXCR to the RT-PCR reads. The sample includes about 190,000 distinct CDR3 sequences, around an eighth of them seen just once. This clonotype has a handful of counts. The chain employs TRBV25-1 and TRBJ1-1; 9 nucleotides align to TRBD1. The specimen comprised CD8+ T cells sorted from PBMCs, sampled less than 6 days after vaccination. The sequence was collected from a man between 45 and 60 years old who received an inactivated influenza vaccine. This CDR3 is CASSEWGTGFMNTEAFF. CDR3 nucleotides: TGTGCCAGCAGTGAATGGGGGACAGGGTTCATGAACACTGAAGCTTTCTTT.